This entry features one TCR beta chain sequence. As yet, its antigen is unknown. The data derive from a study of T cell responses to AZD1222 COVID-19 vaccine. The germline gives CDR1 SNHLY, CDR2 FYNNEI. CDR3 length equals 13 residues. Trimming removed 2 bases at V and 7 bases at J, with 9 bases between. Study results and caveats: Mapped onto spike, vaccine-associated CD4 TCRs spanned it and were dominant at 160-218 and 743-854. Spike-specific TCRs gained breadth and depth after people received two AZD1222 doses. Repertoire collection took place solely once the T cell response had peaked.

Generated by immunoSEQ multiplex PCR, the TCRdb table keeps only in-frame clones and is missing some. Of under 75,000 clones listed, 85% are singletons. This clonotype was sampled from an adult in good health. The specimen comprised peripheral blood, sampled on day 0 of AZD1222 vaccination. The chain is built from TRBV2 and TRBJ2-1; no definite D call. The CDR3 DNA is TGTGCCAGCAGTGAATTTCTCTCTAATGAGCAGTTCTTC. This encodes CASSEFLSNEQFF.